The 15 T cell receptor beta chains in this list originate from one sample, sequenced in a study of Graves' ophthalmopathy and Graves' hyperthyroidism. The authors amplified TCR beta CDR3 regions from RNA transcripts. First-round RT-PCR with HTBI primers preceded a second-round multiplex PCR. MiXCR, run by TCRdb on the multiplex PCR reads, gives a single entry per CDR3 protein. There are about 410,000 distinct CDR3 sequences in the sample; around 17% occur only once, and approximately 1.4% lies in the top ten. The material sequenced was peripheral blood. The source is a woman under 30 with Graves' ophthalmopathy.

The sample holds a few counts of this clonotype. The gene calls are TRBV7-8 and TRBJ1-2, with 7 bases aligning to TRBD1. The ends lost 2 bases at V and 5 bases at J; junction bases unmatched: 5. There are 14 residues in the CDR3. Germline CDR1 SGHVS, CDR2 FQNEAQ. The CDR3 loop reads CASSLNRGTYGYTF. The DNA of the CDR3 is TGTGCCAGCAGCTTAAACAGGGGAACATATGGCTACACCTTC. The full variable domain, rest sourced from reference TRBV7-8 and TRBJ1-2, is GAGVSQSPRYKVAKRGQDVALRCDPISGHVSLFWYQQALGQGPEFLTYFQNEAQLDKSGLPSDRFFAERPEGSVSTLKIQRTQQEDSAVYLCASSLNRGTYGYTFGSGTRLTVV.

This clonotype appeared many times. The gene calls are TRBV11-2 and TRBJ2-7; D tentatively fits TRBD1 or TRBD2 (6 bases each). The CDR3 runs 17 residues. V was shortened by 3 bases and J by 3 bases, with 21 bases between the two germline ends. Germline V CDR1 and CDR2: SGHAT, FQNNGV. The CDR3 nucleotides read TGTGCCAGCAGCTTCGGGACACCAATAGGGAGGCGCTACGAGCAGTACTTC. Translation gives CASSFGTPIGRRYEQYF.

This rearrangement joins TRBV19 to TRBJ2-7; D might be TRBD2 (6 bases). V dropped 5 bases and J dropped 2 bases, with 13 bases sitting between them. Germline loops: CDR1 LNHDA, CDR2 SQIVND (reference sequence). The CDR3 runs 14 residues. The CDR3 protein is CASSHEAGTYEQYF. The CDR3 DNA reads TGTGCCAGTAGTCACGAAGCGGGCACCTACGAGCAGTACTTC.

This clonotype was found a few times. This sequence joins TRBV3-1 and TRBJ2-7; possible D gene TRBD2, 6 bases. Germline values: CDR1 LGHDT, CDR2 YNNKEL (reference sequence). CDR3 length equals 18 residues. V lost 0 bases to trimming and J lost 4 bases, with 22 bases between them. The CDR3 nucleotides read TGTGCCAGCAGCCAAGATTCCCTACTGGAGACGCGGGGATACGAGCAGTACTTC. Amino acids: CASSQDSLLETRGYEQYF.

In this sample, this clonotype turned up many times. This chain uses TRBV11-2 with TRBJ2-6, with 9 bases identical to TRBD1. With 5 bases clipped from V and 2 bases from J, the junction kept 7 bases outside the gene matches. CDR1 SGHAT and CDR2 FQNNGV come from the germline V gene. This CDR3 region has 17 residues. The CDR3 loop reads CASSPGTGRPGANVLTF. CDR3 nucleotides: TGTGCCAGCAGCCCCGGGACAGGGAGACCTGGGGCCAACGTCCTGACTTTC.

This clonotype has a count of ten or more. The chain has TRBV30 and TRBJ1-5; unclear D gene. Germline CDR1 and CDR2: GTSNPN and SVGIG (reference sequence). The length of the CDR3 is 13 residues. Trimming took 4 bases from V and 0 from J, leaving 7 bases between them. CDR3 sequence reads: CAWNKYSNQPQHF. In DNA form, the CDR3 reads TGTGCCTGGAACAAGTATAGCAATCAGCCCCAGCATTTT.

The table lists this clonotype with many counts. V gene TRBV5-1 combines with J gene TRBJ1-2, with D perhaps matching TRBD1 (5 bases). This CDR3 has 15 residues. Between the trimmed V and J ends, which lost 3 bases and 5 bases, there was a span of 17 bases. From germline, CDR1 is SGHRS and CDR2 YFSETQ. DNA of the CDR3: TGCGCCAGCAGCTCAAACCCCGCAGGGCCTTATGGCTACACCTTC. This translates into CASSSNPAGPYGYTF.

The gene calls are TRBV6-2 or TRBV6-3 and TRBJ2-7; D gene unclear. The V end lost 6 bases, the J end lost 3 bases, and 15 bases lay between the germline ends. The germline gives CDR1 MNHEY, CDR2 SVGEGT. The CDR3 has 14 residues. The CDR3 reads CASSTTPVYYEQYF. The CDR3 bases are TGTGCCAGCAGCACGACCCCCGTATACTACGAGCAGTACTTC.

The CDR3 region is CASSPWDSNYEQYF. The CDR3 nucleotides are TGTGCCAGCTCACCTTGGGACAGCAACTACGAGCAGTACTTC. This rearrangement joins TRBV18 to TRBJ2-7, with 7 bases lining up with TRBD1. The CDR3 covers 14 residues. Germline V gene sequence: CDR1 KGHSH, CDR2 LQKENI. Trimming took 3 bases from V and 3 from J; bases not matched to a gene: 5.

This clonotype was seen at least ten times. Germline and junction disagree at one end, which may indicate a read error. The rearrangement joins TRBV2 to TRBJ1-1, with unresolved D. Germline V gene lookup returns CDR1 SNHLY and CDR2 FYNNEI. The CDR3 has 14 amino acids. The CDR3, as DNA: TGTGCCAGCAGGGAAGCCCATACGAACACTGAAGCTTTCTTT. Amino acids: CASREAHTNTEAFF.

There are many counts of this clonotype. The chain uses TRBV28 and TRBJ2-2, with D maybe TRBD2 (7 bases). From germline, CDR1 is MDHEN and CDR2 SYDVKM. The V end lost 2 bases, the J end lost 1 base, and 11 bases lay between the germline ends. This CDR3 comprises 16 residues. CDR3 sequence (DNA): TGTGCCAGCAGTTTAGACGGGGGGCTGAACACCGGGGAGCTGTTTTTT. This encodes CASSLDGGLNTGELFF.

This clonotype occurred many times. DNA of the CDR3: TGTGCCAGCAGTTTAAAGGTCGTCACTTCTGTGCACACAGATACGCAGTATTTT. Amino acid sequence: CASSLKVVTSVHTDTQYF. V usage is TRBV27 and J usage is TRBJ2-3; D unclear. The CDR3 length is 18 residues. V lost 2 bases, J lost 2 bases, and 20 bases lay in between. Germline CDR1 is MNHEY and CDR2 is SMNVEV (reference sequence).

In this sample, this clonotype turned up many times. The V and J genes are TRBV11-2 and TRBJ2-3, with 7 bases fitting TRBD1. This CDR3 comprises 14 residues. Germline CDR1 and CDR2: SGHAT and FQNNGV. Trimming cost V 5 bases and J 4 bases; bases outside gene matches: 6. The CDR3 DNA reads as TGTGCCAGCAGCGTCGGGACAGTTGCAGATACGCAGTATTTT. The encoded protein is CASSVGTVADTQYF.

This clonotype occurred many times. The chain employs TRBV27 and TRBJ1-2; D perhaps matches TRBD1 (5 bases). The CDR3 consists of 14 residues. Between the trimmed V and J ends, which lost 5 bases and 8 bases, there was a span of 18 bases. Germline V gene sequence: CDR1 MNHEY, CDR2 SMNVEV (reference sequence). The CDR3 region is CASSPGHTRAGYTF. The CDR3 coding sequence is TGTGCCAGCAGTCCCGGACACACCCGGGCGGGCTACACCTTC.

Many counts were recorded for this clonotype. The V and J genes are TRBV30 and TRBJ1-2, with a possible D match to TRBD1 (5 bases). This CDR3 spans 13 amino acids. Germline V CDR1 and CDR2: GTSNPN, SVGIG (reference sequence). V was cut by 4 bases and J by 2 bases, with 11 bases left in between. The CDR3 reads CAWTRTSNYGYTF. For the CDR3, the DNA is TGTGCCTGGACCCGGACATCAAACTATGGCTACACCTTC.